The 3 T cell receptor beta chains below come from one sample, sequenced in a study of T cells in Graves' hyperthyroidism and ophthalmopathy. The TCR beta CDR3 regions underwent amplification using RNA transcripts as the source. When the TCR CDR3 underwent first-round RT-PCR, the HTBI primer set was used. TCRdb re-analysed the multiplex PCR reads in MiXCR, keeping a single row per CDR3 protein. In the table there are just over 550,000 distinct CDR3 sequences, more than 45% of which are singletons. Source material: peripheral blood or thyroid tissue (not recorded which). The receptors were gathered from a woman aged 18-30 years with Graves' hyperthyroidism.

This clonotype has a count of ten or more. The rearrangement links TRBV9 to TRBJ1-6, with D possibly being TRBD1 (6 bases). V dropped 4 bases and J dropped 9 bases, with 11 bases sitting between them. This CDR3 spans 13 amino acids. Germline V CDR1 and CDR2: SGDLS, YYNGEE. CDR3 sequence: CASSSRTVSPLHF. CDR3 bases: TGTGCCAGCAGCTCCAGGACAGTTTCACCCCTCCACTTT.

This clonotype was counted only a few times. The rearrangement joins TRBV7-9 to TRBJ2-5; a possible D gene is TRBD2 (6 bases). Germline CDR1 is SEHNR and CDR2 is FQNEAQ (reference sequence). The V end was cut by 5 bases, the J end by 4 bases, with 14 bases between. The CDR3 has 14 amino acids. The CDR3 loop reads CASSAGLPPETQYF. CDR3 bases: TGTGCCAGCAGCGCGGGACTCCCCCCAGAGACCCAGTACTTC.

The sample holds one count of this clonotype. The gene calls are TRBV24-1 and TRBJ1-5, with D tentatively TRBD1 (5 bases). CDR1 is KGHDR, CDR2 SFDVKD, per germline. V lost 3 bases and J lost 4, with 15 bases in between. This CDR3 spans 16 amino acids. This CDR3 reads CATSDGGGRGNQPQHF. For the CDR3, the DNA is TGTGCCACCAGTGATGGGGGGGGAAGAGGGAATCAGCCCCAGCATTTT.